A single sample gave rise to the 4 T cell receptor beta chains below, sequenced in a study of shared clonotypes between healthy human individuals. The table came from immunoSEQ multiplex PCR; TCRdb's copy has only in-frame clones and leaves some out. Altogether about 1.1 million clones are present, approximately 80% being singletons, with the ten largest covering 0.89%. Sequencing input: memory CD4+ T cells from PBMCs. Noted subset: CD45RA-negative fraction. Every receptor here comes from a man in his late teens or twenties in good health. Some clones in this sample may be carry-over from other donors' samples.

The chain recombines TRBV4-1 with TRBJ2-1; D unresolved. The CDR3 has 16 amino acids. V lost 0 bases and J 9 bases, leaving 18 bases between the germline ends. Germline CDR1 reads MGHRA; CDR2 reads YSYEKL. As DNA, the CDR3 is TGCGCCAGCAGCCAAGATCGGGTGGGGTTGTGGGGTGAGCAGTTCTTC. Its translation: CASSQDRVGLWGEQFF.

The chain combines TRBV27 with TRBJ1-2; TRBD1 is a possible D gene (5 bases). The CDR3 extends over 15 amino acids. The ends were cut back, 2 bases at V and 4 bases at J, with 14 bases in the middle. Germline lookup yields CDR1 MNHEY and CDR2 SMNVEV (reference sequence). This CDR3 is CASSLSLGPSYGYTF. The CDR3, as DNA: TGTGCCAGCAGTTTAAGCCTGGGGCCCTCCTATGGCTACACCTTC.

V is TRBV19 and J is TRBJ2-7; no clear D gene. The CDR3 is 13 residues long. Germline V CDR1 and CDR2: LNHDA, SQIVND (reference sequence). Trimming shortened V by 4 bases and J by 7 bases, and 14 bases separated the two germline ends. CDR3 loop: CASSSVRAGEQYF. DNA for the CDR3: TGTGCCAGTAGTAGCGTGCGCGCTGGGGAGCAGTACTTC. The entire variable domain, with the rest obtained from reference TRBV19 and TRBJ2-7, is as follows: DGGITQSPKYLFRKEGQNVTLSCEQNLNHDAMYWYRQDPGQGLRLIYYSQIVNDFQKGDIAEGYSVSREKKESFPLTVTSAQKNPTAFYLCASSSVRAGEQYFGPGTRLTVT.

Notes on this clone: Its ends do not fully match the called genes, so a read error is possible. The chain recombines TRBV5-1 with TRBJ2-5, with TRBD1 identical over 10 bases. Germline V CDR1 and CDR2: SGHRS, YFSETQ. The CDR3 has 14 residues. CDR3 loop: CASSPPTGGADNNF. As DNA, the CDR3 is TGCGCCAGCAGCCCACCGACAGGGGGCGCGGACAATAACTTC.